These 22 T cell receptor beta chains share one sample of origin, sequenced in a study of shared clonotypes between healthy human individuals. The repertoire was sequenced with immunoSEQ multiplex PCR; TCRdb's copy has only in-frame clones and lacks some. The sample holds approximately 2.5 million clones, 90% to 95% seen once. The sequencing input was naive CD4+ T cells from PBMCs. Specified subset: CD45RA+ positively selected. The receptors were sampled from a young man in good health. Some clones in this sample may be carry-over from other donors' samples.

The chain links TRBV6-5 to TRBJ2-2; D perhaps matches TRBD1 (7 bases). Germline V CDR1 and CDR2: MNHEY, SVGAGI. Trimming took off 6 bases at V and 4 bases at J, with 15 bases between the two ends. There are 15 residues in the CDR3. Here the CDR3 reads CASSNRGGSTGELFF. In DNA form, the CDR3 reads TGTGCCAGCAGCAACAGGGGAGGTTCCACCGGGGAGCTGTTTTTT.

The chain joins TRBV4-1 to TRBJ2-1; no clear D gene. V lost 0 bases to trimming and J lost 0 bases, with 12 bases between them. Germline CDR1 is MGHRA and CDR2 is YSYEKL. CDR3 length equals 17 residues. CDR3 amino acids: CASSQDPGLSSYNEQFF. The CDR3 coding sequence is TGCGCCAGCAGCCAAGACCCCGGGCTTAGCTCCTACAATGAGCAGTTCTTC.

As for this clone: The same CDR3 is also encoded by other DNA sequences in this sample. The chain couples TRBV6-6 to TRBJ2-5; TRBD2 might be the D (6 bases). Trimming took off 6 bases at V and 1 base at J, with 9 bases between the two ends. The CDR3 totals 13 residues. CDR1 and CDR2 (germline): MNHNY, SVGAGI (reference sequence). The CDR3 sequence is CASSPGGQETQYF. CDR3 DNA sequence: TGTGCCAGCAGCCCCGGGGGCCAAGAGACCCAGTACTTC.

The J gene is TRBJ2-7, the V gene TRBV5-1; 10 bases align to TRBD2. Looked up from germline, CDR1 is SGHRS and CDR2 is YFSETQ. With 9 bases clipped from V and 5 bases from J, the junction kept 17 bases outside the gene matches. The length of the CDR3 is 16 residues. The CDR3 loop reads CATSRLAGSPGNEQYF. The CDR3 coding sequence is TGCGCCACCTCCAGACTAGCGGGCTCCCCCGGGAACGAGCAGTACTTC.

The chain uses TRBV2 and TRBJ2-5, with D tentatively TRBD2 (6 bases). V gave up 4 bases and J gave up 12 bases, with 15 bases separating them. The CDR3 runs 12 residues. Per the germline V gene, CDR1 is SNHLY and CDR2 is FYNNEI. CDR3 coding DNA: TGTGCCAGCAGTGGACTAGAGAATACTAAGTACTTC. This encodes CASSGLENTKYF.

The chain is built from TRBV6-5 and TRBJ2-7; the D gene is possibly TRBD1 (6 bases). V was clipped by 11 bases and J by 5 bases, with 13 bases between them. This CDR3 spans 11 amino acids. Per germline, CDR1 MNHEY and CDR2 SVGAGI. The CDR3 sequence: CASQQGDEQYF. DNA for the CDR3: TGTGCCTCCCAACAGGGTGACGAGCAGTACTTC.

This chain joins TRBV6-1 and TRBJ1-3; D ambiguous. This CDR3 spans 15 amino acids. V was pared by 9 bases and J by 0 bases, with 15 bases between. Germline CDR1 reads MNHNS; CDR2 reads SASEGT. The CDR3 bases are TGTGCCAGAAATACGATCCGGATCTCTGGAAACACCATATATTTT. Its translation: CARNTIRISGNTIYF.

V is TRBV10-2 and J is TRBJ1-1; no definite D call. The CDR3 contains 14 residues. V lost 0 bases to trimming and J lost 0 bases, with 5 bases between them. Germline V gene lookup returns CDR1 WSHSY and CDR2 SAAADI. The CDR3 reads CASSESGLNTEAFF. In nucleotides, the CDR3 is TGCGCCAGCAGTGAGTCGGGCCTGAACACTGAAGCTTTCTTT.

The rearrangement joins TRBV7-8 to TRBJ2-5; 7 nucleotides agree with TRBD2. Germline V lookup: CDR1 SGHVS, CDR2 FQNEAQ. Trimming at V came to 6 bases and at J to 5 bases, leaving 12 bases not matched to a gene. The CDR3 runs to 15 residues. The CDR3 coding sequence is TGTGCCAGCAGAAATAGCGGGCGGGGAGCGGAGACCCAGTACTTC. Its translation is CASRNSGRGAETQYF.

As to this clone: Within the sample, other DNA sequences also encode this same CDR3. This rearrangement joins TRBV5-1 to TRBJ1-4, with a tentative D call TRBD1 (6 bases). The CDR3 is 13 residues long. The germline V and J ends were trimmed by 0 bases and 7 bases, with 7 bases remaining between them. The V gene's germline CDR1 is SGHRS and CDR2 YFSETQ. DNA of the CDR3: TGCGCCAGCAGCTTGGGAGGGGGTGAAAAACTGTTTTTT. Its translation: CASSLGGGEKLFF.

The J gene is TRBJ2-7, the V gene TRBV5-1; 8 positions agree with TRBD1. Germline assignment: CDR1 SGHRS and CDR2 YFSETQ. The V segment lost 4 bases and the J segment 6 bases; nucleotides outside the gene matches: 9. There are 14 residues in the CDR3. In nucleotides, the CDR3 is TGCGCCAGCAGCGGACCGGGACAGGCAGGCGAGCAGTACTTC. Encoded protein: CASSGPGQAGEQYF.

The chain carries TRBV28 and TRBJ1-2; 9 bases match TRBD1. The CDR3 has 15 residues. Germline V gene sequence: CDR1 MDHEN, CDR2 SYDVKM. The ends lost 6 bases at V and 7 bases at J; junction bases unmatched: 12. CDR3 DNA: TGTGCCAGCAGCTCCGACAGGGGGAGGGTACGTGGCTACACCTTC. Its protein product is CASSSDRGRVRGYTF.

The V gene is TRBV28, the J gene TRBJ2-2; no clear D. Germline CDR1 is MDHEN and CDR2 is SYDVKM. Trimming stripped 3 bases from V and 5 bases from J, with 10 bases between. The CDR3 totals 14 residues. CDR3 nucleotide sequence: TGTGCCAGCAGTTTCGGCGCGTTAACCGGGGAGCTGTTTTTT. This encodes CASSFGALTGELFF. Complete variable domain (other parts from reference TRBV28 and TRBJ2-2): DVKVTQSSRYLVKRTGEKVFLECVQDMDHENMFWYRQDPGLGLRLIYFSYDVKMKEKGDIPEGYSVSREKKERFSLILESASTNQTSMYLCASSFGALTGELFFGEGSRLTVL.

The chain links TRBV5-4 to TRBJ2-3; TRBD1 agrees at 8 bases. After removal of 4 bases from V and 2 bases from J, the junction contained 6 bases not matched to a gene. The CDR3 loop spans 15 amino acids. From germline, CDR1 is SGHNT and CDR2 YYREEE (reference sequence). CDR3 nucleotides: TGTGCCAGCAGCAAGGGACAGGTCAACACAGATACGCAGTATTTT. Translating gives CASSKGQVNTDTQYF.

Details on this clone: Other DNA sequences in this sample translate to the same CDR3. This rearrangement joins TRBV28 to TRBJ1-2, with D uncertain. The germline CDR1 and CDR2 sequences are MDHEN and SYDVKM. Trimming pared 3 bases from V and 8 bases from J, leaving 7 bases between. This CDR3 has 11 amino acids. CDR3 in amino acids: CASSFLGGYTF. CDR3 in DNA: TGTGCCAGCAGTTTCCTGGGCGGCTACACCTTC.

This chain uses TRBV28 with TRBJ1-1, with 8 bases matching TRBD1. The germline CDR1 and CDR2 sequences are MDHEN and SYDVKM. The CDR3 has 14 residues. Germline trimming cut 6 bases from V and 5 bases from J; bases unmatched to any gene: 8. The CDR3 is CASSPGGVITEAFF. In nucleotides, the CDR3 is TGTGCCAGCAGCCCAGGGGGCGTAATTACTGAAGCTTTCTTT.

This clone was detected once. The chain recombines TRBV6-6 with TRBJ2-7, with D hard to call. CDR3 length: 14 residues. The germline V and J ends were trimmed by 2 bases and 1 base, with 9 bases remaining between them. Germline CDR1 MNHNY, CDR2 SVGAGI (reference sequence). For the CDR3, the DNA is TGTGCCAGCAGTTACGCGGCGACATCCTACGAGCAGTACTTC. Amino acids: CASSYAATSYEQYF.

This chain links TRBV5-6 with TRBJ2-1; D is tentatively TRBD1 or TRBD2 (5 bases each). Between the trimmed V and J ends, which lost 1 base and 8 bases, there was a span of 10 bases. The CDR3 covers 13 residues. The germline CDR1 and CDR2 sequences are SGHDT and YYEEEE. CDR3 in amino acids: CASSLKGRDEQFF. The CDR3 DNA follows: TGTGCCAGCAGCTTGAAGGGACGCGATGAGCAGTTCTTC.

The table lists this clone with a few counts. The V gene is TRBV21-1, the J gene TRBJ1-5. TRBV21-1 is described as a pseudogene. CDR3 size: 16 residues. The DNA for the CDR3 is TGTGCCAGCAGCAAAGAGGAACTAATTAGCAATCAGCCCCAGCATTTT. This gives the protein CASSKEELISNQPQHF.

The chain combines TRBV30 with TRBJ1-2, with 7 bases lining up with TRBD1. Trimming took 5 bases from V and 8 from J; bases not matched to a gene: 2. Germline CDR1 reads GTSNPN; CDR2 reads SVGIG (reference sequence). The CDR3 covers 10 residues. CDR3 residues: CAWGGQGYTF. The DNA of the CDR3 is TGTGCCTGGGGGGGACAGGGCTACACCTTC.

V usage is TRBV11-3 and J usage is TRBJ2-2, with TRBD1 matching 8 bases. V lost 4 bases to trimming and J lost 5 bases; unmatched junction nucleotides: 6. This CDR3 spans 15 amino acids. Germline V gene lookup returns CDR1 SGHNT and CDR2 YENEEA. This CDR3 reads CASSSGQGVTGELFF. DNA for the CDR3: TGTGCCAGCAGCTCCGGACAGGGAGTGACCGGGGAGCTGTTTTTT. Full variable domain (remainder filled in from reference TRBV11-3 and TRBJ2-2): EAGVVQSPRYKIIEKKQPVAFWCNPISGHNTLYWYLQNLGQGPELLIRYENEEAVDDSQLPKDRFSAERLKGVDSTLKIQPAELGDSAVYLCASSSGQGVTGELFFGEGSRLTVL.

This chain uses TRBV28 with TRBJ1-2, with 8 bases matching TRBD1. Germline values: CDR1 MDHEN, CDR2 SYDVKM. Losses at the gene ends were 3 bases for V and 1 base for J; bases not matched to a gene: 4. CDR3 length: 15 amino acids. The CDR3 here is CASSFRGRVNYGYTF. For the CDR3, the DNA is TGTGCCAGCAGTTTCAGGGGGCGAGTTAACTATGGCTACACCTTC.